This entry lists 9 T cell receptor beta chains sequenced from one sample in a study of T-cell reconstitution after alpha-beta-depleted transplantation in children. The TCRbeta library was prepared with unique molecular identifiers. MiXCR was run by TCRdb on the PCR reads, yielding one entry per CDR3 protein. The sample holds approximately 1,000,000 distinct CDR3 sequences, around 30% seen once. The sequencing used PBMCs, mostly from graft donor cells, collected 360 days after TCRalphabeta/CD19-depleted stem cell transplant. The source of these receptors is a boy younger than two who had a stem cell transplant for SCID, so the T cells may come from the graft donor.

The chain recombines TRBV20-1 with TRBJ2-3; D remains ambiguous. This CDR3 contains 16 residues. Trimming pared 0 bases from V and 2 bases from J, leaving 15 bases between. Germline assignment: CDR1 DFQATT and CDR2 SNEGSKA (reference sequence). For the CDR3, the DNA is TGCAGTGCTAGAGATGGCGGCAGCAGACCCACAGATACGCAGTATTTT. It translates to CSARDGGSRPTDTQYF.

DNA of the CDR3: TGTGCCAGCAGCTTGATCGGAGGCTTAGGCTCAGATACGCAGTATTTT. This translates into CASSLIGGLGSDTQYF. The V and J genes are TRBV5-5 and TRBJ2-3; D is perhaps TRBD2 (5 bases). Trimming removed 1 base from V and 4 bases from J, with 16 bases in between. CDR3 size: 16 residues. CDR1 is SGHKS, CDR2 YYEKEE, per germline (reference sequence).

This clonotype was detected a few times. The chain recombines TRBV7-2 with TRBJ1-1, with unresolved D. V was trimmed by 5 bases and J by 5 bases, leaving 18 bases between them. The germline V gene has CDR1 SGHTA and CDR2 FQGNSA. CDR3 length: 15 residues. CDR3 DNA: TGTGCCAGCAGCCGCATCCTGGCAAGAGGGACTGAAGCTTTCTTT. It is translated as CASSRILARGTEAFF.

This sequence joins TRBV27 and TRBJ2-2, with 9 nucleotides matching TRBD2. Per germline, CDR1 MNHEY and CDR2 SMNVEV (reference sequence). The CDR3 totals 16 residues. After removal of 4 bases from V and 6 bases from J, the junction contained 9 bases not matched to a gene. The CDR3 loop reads CASSSSGLAAAGELFF. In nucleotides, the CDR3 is TGTGCCAGCAGTTCGTCGGGACTAGCCGCGGCCGGGGAGCTGTTTTTT.

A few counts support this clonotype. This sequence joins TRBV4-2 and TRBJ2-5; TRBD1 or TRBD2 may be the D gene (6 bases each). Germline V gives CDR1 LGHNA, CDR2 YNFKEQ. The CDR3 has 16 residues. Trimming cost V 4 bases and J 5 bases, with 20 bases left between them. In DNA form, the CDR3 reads TGTGCCAGCAGCCCCCGCGAACAGGGACTTGGGGAGACCCAGTACTTC. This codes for CASSPREQGLGETQYF.

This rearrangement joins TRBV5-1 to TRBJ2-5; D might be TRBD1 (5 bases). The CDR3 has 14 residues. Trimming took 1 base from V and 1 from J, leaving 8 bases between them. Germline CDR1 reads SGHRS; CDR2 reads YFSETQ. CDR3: CASSLIDSQETQYF. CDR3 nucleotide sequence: TGCGCCAGCAGCTTGATCGACAGCCAAGAGACCCAGTACTTC.

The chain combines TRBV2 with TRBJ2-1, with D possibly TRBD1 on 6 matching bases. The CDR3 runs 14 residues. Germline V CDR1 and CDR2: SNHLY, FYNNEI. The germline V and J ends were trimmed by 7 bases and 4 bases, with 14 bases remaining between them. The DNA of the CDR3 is TGTGCCAGCATGATGGGACAAGGGTACAATGAGCAGTTCTTC. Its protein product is CASMMGQGYNEQFF.

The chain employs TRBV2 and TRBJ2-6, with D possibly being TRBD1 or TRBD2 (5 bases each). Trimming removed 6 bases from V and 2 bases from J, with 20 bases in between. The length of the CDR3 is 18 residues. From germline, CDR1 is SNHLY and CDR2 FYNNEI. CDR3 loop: CASSPGTTTAPGANVLTF. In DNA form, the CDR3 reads TGTGCCAGCAGCCCCGGGACCACGACTGCCCCTGGGGCCAACGTCCTGACTTTC.

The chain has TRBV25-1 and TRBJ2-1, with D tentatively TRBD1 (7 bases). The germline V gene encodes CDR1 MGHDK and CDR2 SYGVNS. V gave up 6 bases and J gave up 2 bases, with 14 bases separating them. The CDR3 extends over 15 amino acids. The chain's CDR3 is CASSITGEAYNEQFF. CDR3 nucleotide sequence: TGTGCCAGCAGCATAACAGGGGAGGCCTACAATGAGCAGTTCTTC.